These 22 T cell receptor beta chains came from one sample sequenced in a study of Ad26.COV2.S vaccination and SARS-CoV-2 variants. Some clones are missing from TCRdb's copy, which holds only in-frame ones; the method was immunoSEQ multiplex PCR. Counted here are 250,000 or so clones, around 88% occurring once; the ten biggest clones make up approximately 3%. Treatment indicated: around 19 received Ad26.COV2.S at low or high dose, single or two shots; 5 received placebo; per-sample allocation not given. Following the first vaccine or placebo injection, samples were taken on day 63. The sample here was peripheral blood, taken in a trial of Ad26.COV2.S vaccine versus placebo. The receptor source for this set is a person aged 18 to 65 who received the Ad26.COV2.S COVID-19 vaccine or a placebo.

The chain is built from TRBV6-2 or TRBV6-3 and TRBJ2-1; D call uncertain. V was cut by 0 bases and J by 2 bases, with 11 bases left in between. The CDR3 length is 16 residues. Germline lookup yields CDR1 MNHEY and CDR2 SVGEGT. This CDR3 is CASSYSLTPAYNEQFF. The DNA for the CDR3 is TGTGCCAGCAGTTACTCGCTAACCCCCGCCTACAATGAGCAGTTCTTC.

The rearrangement links TRBV3-1 (or the pseudogene TRBV3-2) to TRBJ2-3; D is undetermined. With 0 bases removed from V and 3 bases from J, the gap between germline ends came to 7 bases. This CDR3 has 14 residues. Looked up from germline, CDR1 is LGHDT and CDR2 is YNNKEL (reference sequence). CDR3 protein: CASSQDQATDTQYF. The CDR3 bases are TGTGCCAGCAGCCAAGATCAAGCAACAGATACGCAGTATTTT.

The chain is built from TRBV25-1 and TRBJ1-1; 7 bases match TRBD1. Unmatched junction bases numbered 9, after V lost 4 bases and J lost 4 bases. Looked up from germline, CDR1 is MGHDK and CDR2 is SYGVNS. CDR3 length: 15 residues. The CDR3 sequence: CASSAQTGLGTEAFF. The CDR3 DNA follows: TGTGCCAGCAGTGCCCAGACAGGGTTGGGCACTGAAGCTTTCTTT.

This clone was observed a handful of times. The chain couples TRBV27 to TRBJ1-1, with a possible D match to TRBD1 (6 bases). Trimming took 6 bases from V and 1 from J, leaving 18 bases between them. The CDR3 sequence is 16 residues long. In germline, CDR1 is MNHEY, CDR2 SMNVEV (reference sequence). CDR3 loop: CASREQGVVGNTEAFF. CDR3 DNA sequence: TGTGCCAGCAGGGAACAGGGAGTGGTAGGGAACACTGAAGCTTTCTTT.

The chain joins TRBV7-8 to TRBJ2-5; TRBD1 matches 8 bases. Germline V gene lookup returns CDR1 SGHVS and CDR2 FQNEAQ. V was pared by 5 bases and J by 5 bases, with 10 bases of the junction left unmatched. CDR3 length equals 15 residues. CDR3 sequence reads: CASSRGQGGGETQYF. CDR3 in DNA: TGTGCCAGCAGCCGCGGACAGGGTGGAGGGGAGACCCAGTACTTC.

The rearrangement joins TRBV5-5 to TRBJ2-3; 13 bases agree with TRBD2. This CDR3 has 18 residues. After removal of 0 bases from V and 4 bases from J, the junction contained 8 bases not matched to a gene. Germline V gene lookup returns CDR1 SGHKS and CDR2 YYEKEE (reference sequence). The CDR3 DNA is TGTGCCAGCAGCTTGGAGGGACTAGCGGGAATTTCCGCAGATACGCAGTATTTT. It encodes CASSLEGLAGISADTQYF.

The J gene is TRBJ1-2, the V gene TRBV15; D is ambiguous. Trimming left V 0 bases short and J 2 bases short, with 10 bases between. CDR3 size: 15 residues. CDR1 is LNHNV and CDR2 is YYDKDF in the germline V gene (reference sequence). CDR3 DNA: TGTGCCACCAGCAGAGAAAGCGGAGGAAACTATGGCTACACCTTC. It codes for CATSRESGGNYGYTF.

J is TRBJ2-7 and V is TRBV4-3, with D perhaps assigned TRBD1 or TRBD2 (5 bases each). This CDR3 is built from 14 residues. CDR1 LGHNA and CDR2 YSLEER come from the germline V gene. Trimming removed 3 bases at V and 1 base at J, with 10 bases between. CDR3 sequence reads: CASSQGELSYEQYF. The CDR3 DNA sequence: TGCGCCAGCAGCCAGGGGGAACTTTCCTACGAGCAGTACTTC.

The chain has TRBV5-8 and TRBJ2-7; 9 nucleotides align to TRBD2. CDR1 is SGHTS and CDR2 is YDEGEE in the germline V gene. V lost 3 bases and J lost 2; bases outside the gene matches: 0. The CDR3 has 13 residues. In DNA, the CDR3 is TGTGCCAGCAGCTCTAGCGGGACCTACGAGCAGTACGTC. It is translated as CASSSSGTYEQYV.

The gene calls are TRBV19 and TRBJ1-1; weak D call: TRBD1 (6 bases). This CDR3 has 14 residues. Per germline, CDR1 LNHDA and CDR2 SQIVND (reference sequence). V lost 5 bases and J 1 base, leaving 11 bases between the germline ends. The CDR3 DNA reads as TGTGCCAGTAGTTTCTCAGGGGAGAACACTGAAGCTTTCTTT. The encoded protein is CASSFSGENTEAFF. The complete variable domain, with remaining parts taken from reference TRBV19 and TRBJ1-1, reads DGGITQSPKYLFRKEGQNVTLSCEQNLNHDAMYWYRQDPGQGLRLIYYSQIVNDFQKGDIAEGYSVSREKKESFPLTVTSAQKNPTAFYLCASSFSGENTEAFFGQGTRLTVV.

The chain carries TRBV30 and TRBJ1-5, with TRBD1 matching 7 bases. The CDR3 extends over 11 amino acids. Per the germline V gene, CDR1 is GTSNPN and CDR2 is SVGIG (reference sequence). The ends lost 4 bases at V and 9 bases at J; junction bases unmatched: 3. The chain's CDR3 is CAWNQGGPQHF. The CDR3 DNA reads as TGTGCCTGGAATCAGGGGGGGCCCCAGCATTTT.

The chain is built from TRBV12-3 or TRBV12-4 and TRBJ1-2, with D possibly TRBD1 on 5 matching bases. This CDR3 spans 13 amino acids. Trimming removed 6 bases from V and 5 bases from J, with 13 bases in between. The CDR3 is CASSPGTEYGYTF. The CDR3 bases are TGTGCCAGCAGCCCCGGGACGGAATATGGCTACACCTTC.

The J gene is TRBJ2-7, the V gene TRBV3-1 (or the pseudogene TRBV3-2), with D perhaps matching TRBD2 (6 bases). The CDR3 is 17 residues long. V was cut by 1 base and J by 0 bases, with 16 bases left in between. CDR1 LGHDT and CDR2 YNNKEL come from the germline V gene (reference sequence). The CDR3 spells CASSQVGPRDFSYEQYV. DNA of the CDR3: TGTGCCAGCAGCCAAGTCGGCCCCCGGGACTTCTCCTACGAGCAGTACGTC.

The rearrangement links TRBV25-1 to TRBJ1-2; D call uncertain. Germline values: CDR1 MGHDK, CDR2 SYGVNS. CDR3 length: 11 residues. Trimming shortened V by 4 bases and J by 6 bases, and 6 bases separated the two germline ends. The CDR3 sequence is CASSGGNGYTF. The DNA for the CDR3 is TGTGCCAGCAGTGGAGGGAATGGCTACACCTTC.

The V call is TRBV5-5, the J call TRBJ1-2, with D maybe TRBD1 (6 bases). Germline V gene lookup returns CDR1 SGHKS and CDR2 YYEKEE (reference sequence). The V end lost 1 base, the J end lost 5 bases, and 15 bases lay between the germline ends. The CDR3 length is 15 residues. CDR3 in amino acids: CASSLRAGVRYGYTF. The CDR3 nucleotides are TGTGCCAGCAGCTTGAGGGCAGGGGTCAGATATGGCTACACCTTC.

The genes are TRBV29-1 and TRBJ2-5; D possibly corresponds to TRBD1 (6 bases). Trimming removed 4 bases at V and 5 bases at J, with 11 bases between. Germline CDR1 is SQVTM and CDR2 is ANQGSEA. CDR3 length: 12 residues. CDR3 amino acids: CSVGDNLETQYF. The CDR3 nucleotides are TGCAGCGTTGGGGACAATTTGGAGACCCAGTACTTC.

The chain combines TRBV5-4 with TRBJ2-7; perhaps TRBD2 as D (6 bases). Deletions cut 0 bases from V and 7 bases from J, with 14 bases between. This CDR3 region has 14 residues. Germline V gene sequence: CDR1 SGHNT, CDR2 YYREEE (reference sequence). The CDR3 nucleotides are TGTGCCAGCAGCTTGGGAGGGAGGAGTCAAGAGCAGTACGTC. As protein: CASSLGGRSQEQYV.

The chain combines TRBV18 with TRBJ1-1; TRBD1 agrees at 12 bases. The CDR3 has 16 amino acids. With 3 bases clipped from V and 1 base from J, the junction kept 3 bases outside the gene matches. From germline, CDR1 is KGHSH and CDR2 LQKENI. The CDR3 protein is CASSPGQGAENTEAFF. The CDR3 DNA is TGTGCCAGCTCACCGGGACAGGGGGCGGAGAACACTGAAGCTTTCTTT.

The DNA for the CDR3 is TGTGCCATCAGTGACCCCGAAGGGACAGCGGTCTACGAGCAGTACTTC. Amino acids: CAISDPEGTAVYEQYF. The rearrangement uses TRBV10-3 and TRBJ2-7; TRBD1 agrees at 7 bases. The CDR3 totals 16 residues. Looked up from germline, CDR1 is ENHRY and CDR2 is SYGVKD. Trimming at V came to 3 bases and at J to 3 bases, leaving 11 bases not matched to a gene.

The chain employs TRBV9 and TRBJ2-1; D is possibly TRBD2 (6 bases). Germline values: CDR1 SGDLS, CDR2 YYNGEE. The CDR3 is 14 residues long. V was clipped by 4 bases and J by 9 bases, with 17 bases between them. The CDR3 here is CASSLHPGEGEQFF. DNA for the CDR3: TGTGCCAGCAGCTTACACCCGGGAGAGGGTGAGCAGTTCTTC.

The chain uses TRBV7-6 and TRBJ2-3; D tentatively fits TRBD1 or TRBD2 (7 bases each). This CDR3 spans 17 amino acids. CDR1 and CDR2 (germline): SGHVS, FNYEAQ. With 4 bases removed from V and 1 base from J, the gap between germline ends came to 18 bases. CDR3 region: CASSYRGREKGTDTQYF. The CDR3, as DNA: TGTGCCAGCAGCTATAGGGGGCGGGAGAAGGGCACAGATACGCAGTATTTT. The full variable domain, in which reference TRBV7-6 and TRBJ2-3 provide the parts outside the CDR3, is GAGVSQSPRYKVTKRGQDVALRCDPISGHVSLYWYRQALGQGPEFLTYFNYEAQQDKSGLPNDRFSAERPEGSISTLTIQRTEQRDSAMYRCASSYRGREKGTDTQYFGPGTRLTVL.

This chain links TRBV4-2 with TRBJ2-5, with 7 bases lining up with TRBD2. The CDR3 covers 16 residues. The J segment lost 2 bases and the V segment lost 2 bases, leaving 8 bases of the junction unmatched. Looked up from germline, CDR1 is LGHNA and CDR2 is YNFKEQ. Here the CDR3 reads CASSQSNSGPQETQYF. DNA of the CDR3: TGTGCCAGCAGCCAATCTAATAGCGGGCCTCAAGAGACCCAGTACTTC.